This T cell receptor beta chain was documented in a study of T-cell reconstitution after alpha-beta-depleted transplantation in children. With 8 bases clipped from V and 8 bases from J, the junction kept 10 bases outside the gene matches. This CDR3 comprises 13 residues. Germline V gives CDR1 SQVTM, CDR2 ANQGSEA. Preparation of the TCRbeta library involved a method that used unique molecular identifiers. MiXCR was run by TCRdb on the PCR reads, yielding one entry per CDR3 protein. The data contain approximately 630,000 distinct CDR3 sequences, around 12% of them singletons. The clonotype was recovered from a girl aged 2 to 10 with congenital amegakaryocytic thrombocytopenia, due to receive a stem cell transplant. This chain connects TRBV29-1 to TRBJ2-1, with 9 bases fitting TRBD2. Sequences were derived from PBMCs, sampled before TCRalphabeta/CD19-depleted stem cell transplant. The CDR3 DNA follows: TGCAGCACCGGGACTAGCCCACCCGATGAGCAGTTCTTC. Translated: CSTGTSPPDEQFF.